Given below is one T cell receptor (beta chain) in context. What it recognizes is unknown. The data stem from a study of beta chain features in type 1 diabetes. Turning to the study itself: What patients shared with healthy donors was a similar profile of age, gender and cell yields. General study results and limits: Fewer junction insertions and more nucleotide deletions appeared in type 1 diabetes patients. Researchers report that Type 1 diabetes patients had moderately but significantly shorter TCRB CDR3s across all four CD4+ subsets.

Reverse transcription of all isolated RNA meant that expressed TCRB transcripts were sequenced. Repertoires were generated with immunoSEQ multiplex PCR, while TCRdb's copy carries only in-frame clones and drops some. Among under 300,000 clones listed, over 20% were seen once. Using CD45RO/CCR7/CD25/CD127/CD95/CD27, CD4+ naive, central memory, regulatory and stem cell-like memory cells were sorted. This CDR3 contains 11 residues. Trimming removed 1 base at V and 4 bases at J, with 5 bases between. Per the germline V gene, CDR1 is GTSNPN and CDR2 is SVGIG (reference sequence). V gene TRBV30 combines with J gene TRBJ2-7; tentatively, D is TRBD1 (5 bases). This clonotype was sampled from a woman aged 40 to 50 with type 1 diabetes. Sample: naive CD4+ T cells from blood. The CDR3 bases are TGTGCCTGGAGTGAGGGGTACGAGCAGTACTTC. Translated, it gives CAWSEGYEQYF. Filled out from reference TRBV30 and TRBJ2-7, the complete variable domain reads SQTIHQWPATLVQPVGSPLSLECTVEGTSNPNLYWYRQAAGRGLQLLFYSVGIGQISSEVPQNLSASRPQDRQFILSSKKLLLSDSGFYLCAWSEGYEQYFGPGTRLTVT.